Listed here are 15 T cell receptor beta chains from one sample, sequenced in a study of blood T cell repertoires in COVID-19. Assay used: immunoSEQ multiplex PCR; TCRdb lists only in-frame clones, some missing. This table holds roughly 100,000 clones, 75% to 95% found once. Sequencing used peripheral blood. These receptor sequences come from a man between 18 and 29 years old with acute or convalescent COVID-19.

The CDR3 DNA sequence: TGTGCCAGCAGCTCAGGACAGGGCTCCTACGAGCAGTACTTC. Translating it yields CASSSGQGSYEQYF. V usage is TRBV11-2 and J usage is TRBJ2-7, with 8 bases identical to TRBD1. Germline assignment: CDR1 SGHAT and CDR2 FQNNGV. This CDR3 region has 14 residues. J gave up 0 bases and V 4 bases, and 2 bases lay outside the gene matches.

V usage is TRBV3-1 (or the pseudogene TRBV3-2) and J usage is TRBJ1-5; possible D gene TRBD1, 6 bases. V gave up 1 base and J gave up 6 bases, with 10 bases separating them. This CDR3 region has 14 residues. Germline V gene sequence: CDR1 LGHDT, CDR2 YNNKEL (reference sequence). In nucleotides, the CDR3 is TGTGCCAGCAGCCAAGCAGGGGTCAGTCAGCCCCAGCATTTT. This gives the protein CASSQAGVSQPQHF.

CDR3 amino acids: CASSPGTSSYNEQFF. CDR3 sequence (DNA): TGCGCCAGCAGTCCCGGGACTAGCTCCTACAATGAGCAGTTCTTC. V gene TRBV5-1 combines with J gene TRBJ2-1; 8 positions agree with TRBD2. Germline lookup yields CDR1 SGHRS and CDR2 YFSETQ. This CDR3 region has 15 residues. Trimming removed 5 bases from V and 0 bases from J; junction bases left unmatched: 4.

The chain couples TRBV27 to TRBJ2-7, with TRBD2 matching 8 bases. The CDR3 is made up of 15 amino acids. Germline CDR1 reads MNHEY; CDR2 reads SMNVEV (reference sequence). After removal of 6 bases from V and 3 bases from J, the junction contained 10 bases not matched to a gene. The CDR3 sequence: CASSSGLAPHYEQYF. In DNA form, the CDR3 reads TGTGCCAGCAGCTCCGGACTAGCCCCTCACTACGAGCAGTACTTC.

The CDR3 is CASSLTRAMNTEAFF. In nucleotides, the CDR3 is TGCGCCAGCAGCTTGACCAGGGCCATGAACACTGAAGCTTTCTTT. The chain has TRBV5-1 and TRBJ1-1, with D possibly matching TRBD1 (5 bases). This CDR3 has 15 amino acids. The germline V gene encodes CDR1 SGHRS and CDR2 YFSETQ. Trimming cost V 1 base and J 0 bases, with 10 bases left between them.

DNA for the CDR3: TGTGCCAGCAGCTTATCCTTACAGGGGGATATGAACACTGAAGCTTTCTTT. Protein: CASSLSLQGDMNTEAFF. V usage is TRBV7-9 and J usage is TRBJ1-1; 8 bases map to TRBD1. The CDR3 consists of 17 residues. CDR1 is SEHNR, CDR2 FQNEAQ, per germline (reference sequence). The V and J ends lost 2 bases and 0 bases, in that order; junction bases with no gene match: 8.

The chain recombines TRBV18 with TRBJ1-4; 7 nucleotides match TRBD1. The germline CDR1 and CDR2 sequences are KGHSH and LQKENI. Germline trimming cut 0 bases from V and 5 bases from J; bases unmatched to any gene: 6. This CDR3 has 16 amino acids. The CDR3 loop is CASSPPSPRGNEKLFF. The CDR3 nucleotides are TGTGCCAGCTCACCACCCTCACCCAGGGGGAATGAAAAACTGTTTTTT.

The chain has TRBV29-1 and TRBJ1-3; 7 nucleotides match TRBD1. The CDR3 runs to 12 residues. With 6 bases clipped from V and 4 bases from J, the junction kept 3 bases outside the gene matches. The V gene's germline CDR1 is SQVTM and CDR2 ANQGSEA. As DNA, the CDR3 is TGCAGCGTCACAGGGGAGGGAAACACCATATATTTT. Its translation: CSVTGEGNTIYF.

This sequence joins TRBV18 and TRBJ1-5, with 7 bases fitting TRBD1. The CDR3 is 15 residues long. Unmatched junction bases numbered 5, after V lost 3 bases and J lost 3 bases. In germline, CDR1 is KGHSH, CDR2 LQKENI. CDR3 loop: CASSPRDSFNQPQHF. DNA of the CDR3: TGTGCCAGCTCACCTCGGGACAGCTTCAATCAGCCCCAGCATTTT.

The chain uses TRBV5-1 and TRBJ2-1; weak D call: TRBD1 (6 bases). Germline assignment: CDR1 SGHRS and CDR2 YFSETQ. Trimming left V 0 bases short and J 4 bases short, with 8 bases between. The CDR3 runs to 14 residues. CDR3 sequence: CASSLAQGYNEQFF. The CDR3 DNA reads TGCGCCAGCAGCTTGGCCCAGGGGTACAATGAGCAGTTCTTC.

The chain employs TRBV3-1 (or the pseudogene TRBV3-2) and TRBJ1-1; possible D gene TRBD1, 5 bases. Germline V lookup: CDR1 LGHDT, CDR2 YNNKEL (reference sequence). The CDR3 runs to 15 residues. The V gene lost 0 bases and the J gene lost 5 bases, with 13 bases spanning the gap. The CDR3 protein is CASSQDFKGRTEAFF. CDR3 nucleotides: TGTGCCAGCAGCCAAGATTTCAAGGGGCGGACTGAAGCTTTCTTT.

The gene calls are TRBV27 and TRBJ2-1; 12 bases map to TRBD2. Germline loops: CDR1 MNHEY, CDR2 SMNVEV (reference sequence). This CDR3 region has 16 residues. V gave up 6 bases and J gave up 2 bases; unmatched junction bases: 5. CDR3: CASRQGLAGPYNEQFF. The CDR3 coding sequence is TGTGCCAGCAGGCAAGGACTAGCGGGGCCCTACAATGAGCAGTTCTTC.

V is TRBV27 and J is TRBJ2-7; 8 nucleotides agree with TRBD2. V lost 5 bases and J lost 2; bases outside the gene matches: 8. Germline loops: CDR1 MNHEY, CDR2 SMNVEV (reference sequence). The CDR3 consists of 15 residues. CDR3 region: CASSPQPGGAYEQYF. The CDR3 DNA reads TGTGCCAGCAGTCCCCAGCCCGGGGGGGCCTACGAGCAGTACTTC.

The chain has TRBV25-1 and TRBJ1-1; D is possibly TRBD1 (6 bases). The V end was cut by 4 bases, the J end by 3 bases, with 15 bases between. The germline gives CDR1 MGHDK, CDR2 SYGVNS. CDR3 length equals 15 residues. The CDR3 DNA reads as TGTGCCAGCAGTGTGCCTGGGACAAGCGACACTGAAGCTTTCTTT. Protein product: CASSVPGTSDTEAFF.

V usage is TRBV7-6 and J usage is TRBJ1-5; 12 bases line up with TRBD1. Germline V gives CDR1 SGHVS, CDR2 FNYEAQ. There are 15 residues in the CDR3. V trimming: 4 bases; J trimming: 5 bases; junction bases outside the gene matches: 3. The CDR3 reads CASSSGQGADQPQHF. CDR3 in DNA: TGTGCCAGCAGCTCGGGACAGGGGGCCGATCAGCCCCAGCATTTT.